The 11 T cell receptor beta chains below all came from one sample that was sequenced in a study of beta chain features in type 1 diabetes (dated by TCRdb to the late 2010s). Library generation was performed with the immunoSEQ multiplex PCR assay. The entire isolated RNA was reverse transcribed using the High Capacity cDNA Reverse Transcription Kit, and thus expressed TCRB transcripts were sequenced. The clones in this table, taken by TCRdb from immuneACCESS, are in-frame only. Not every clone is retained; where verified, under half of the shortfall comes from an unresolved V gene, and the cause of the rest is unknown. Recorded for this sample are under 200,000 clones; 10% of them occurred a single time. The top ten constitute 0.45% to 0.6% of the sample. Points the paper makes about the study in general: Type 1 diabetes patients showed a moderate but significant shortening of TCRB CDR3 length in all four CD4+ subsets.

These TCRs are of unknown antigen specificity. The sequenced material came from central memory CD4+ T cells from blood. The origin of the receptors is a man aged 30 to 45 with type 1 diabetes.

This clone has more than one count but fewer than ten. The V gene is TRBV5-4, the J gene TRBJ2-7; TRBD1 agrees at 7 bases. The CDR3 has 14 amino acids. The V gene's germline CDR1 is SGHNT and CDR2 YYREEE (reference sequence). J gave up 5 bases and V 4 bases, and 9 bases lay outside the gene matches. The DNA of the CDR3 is TGTGCCAGCAGCGCCAAGACAGGGAAGGACGAGCAGTACTTC. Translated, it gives CASSAKTGKDEQYF.

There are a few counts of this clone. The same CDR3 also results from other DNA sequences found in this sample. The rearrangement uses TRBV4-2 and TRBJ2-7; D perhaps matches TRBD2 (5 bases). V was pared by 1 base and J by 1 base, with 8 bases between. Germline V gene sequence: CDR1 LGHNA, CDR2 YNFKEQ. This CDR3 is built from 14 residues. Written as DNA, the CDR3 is TGTGCCAGCAGCCAAGGAGGAGGATCCTACGAGCAGTACTTC. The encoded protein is CASSQGGGSYEQYF.

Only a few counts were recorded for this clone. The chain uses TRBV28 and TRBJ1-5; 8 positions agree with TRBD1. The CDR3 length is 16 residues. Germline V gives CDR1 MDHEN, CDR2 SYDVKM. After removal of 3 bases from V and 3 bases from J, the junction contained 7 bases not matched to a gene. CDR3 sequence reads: CASSFYGQGFNQPQHF. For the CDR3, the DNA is TGTGCCAGCAGTTTCTATGGACAGGGATTCAATCAGCCCCAGCATTTT.

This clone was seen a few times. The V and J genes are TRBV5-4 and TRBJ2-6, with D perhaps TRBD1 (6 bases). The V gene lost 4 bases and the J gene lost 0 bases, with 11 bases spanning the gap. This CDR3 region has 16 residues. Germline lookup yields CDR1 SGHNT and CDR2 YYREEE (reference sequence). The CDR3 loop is CASSVGHFSGANVLTF. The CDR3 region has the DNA TGTGCCAGCAGCGTGGGACATTTCTCTGGGGCCAACGTCCTGACTTTC.

This chain's CDR3 is CASRLNRDTNYGYTF. CDR3 DNA sequence: TGTGCCAGCAGATTAAACCGGGACACGAACTATGGCTACACCTTC. The chain joins TRBV6-5 to TRBJ1-2, with a tentative D call TRBD1 (6 bases). Germline V gene data show CDR1 as MNHEY and CDR2 as SVGAGI. This CDR3 region has 15 residues. The ends were cut back, 6 bases at V and 2 bases at J, with 16 bases in the middle.

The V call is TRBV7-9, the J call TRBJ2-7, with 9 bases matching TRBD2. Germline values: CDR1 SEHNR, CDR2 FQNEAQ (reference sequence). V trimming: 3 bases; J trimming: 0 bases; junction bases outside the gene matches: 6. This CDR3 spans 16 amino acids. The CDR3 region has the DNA TGTGCCAGCAGCTTCCGACTAGCGGCAACCTCCTACGAGCAGTACTTC. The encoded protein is CASSFRLAATSYEQYF.

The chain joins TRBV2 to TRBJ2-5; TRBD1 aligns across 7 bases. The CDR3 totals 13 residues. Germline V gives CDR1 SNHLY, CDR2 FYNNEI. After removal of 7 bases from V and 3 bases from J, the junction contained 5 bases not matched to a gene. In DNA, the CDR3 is TGTGCCAGCACACGGGACAGTAAAGAGACCCAGTACTTC. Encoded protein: CASTRDSKETQYF.

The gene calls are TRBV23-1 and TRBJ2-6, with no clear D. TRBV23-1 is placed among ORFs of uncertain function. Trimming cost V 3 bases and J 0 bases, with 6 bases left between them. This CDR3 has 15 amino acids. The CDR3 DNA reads TGCGCCAGCAGTCATTTCTTCTCTGGGGCCAACGTCCTGACTTTC. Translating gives CASSHFFSGANVLTF.

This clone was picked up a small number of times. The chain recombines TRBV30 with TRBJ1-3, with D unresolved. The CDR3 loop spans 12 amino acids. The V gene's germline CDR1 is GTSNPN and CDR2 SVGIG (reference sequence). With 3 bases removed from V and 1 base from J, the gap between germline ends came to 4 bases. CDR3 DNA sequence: TGTGCCTGGAGGACATCTGGAAACACCATATATTTT. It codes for CAWRTSGNTIYF.

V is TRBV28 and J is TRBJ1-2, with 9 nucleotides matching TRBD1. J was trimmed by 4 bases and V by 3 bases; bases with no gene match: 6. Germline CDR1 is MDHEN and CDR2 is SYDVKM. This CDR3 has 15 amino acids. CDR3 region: CASSLGTGITYGYTF. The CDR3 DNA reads TGTGCCAGCAGTTTGGGGACAGGGATTACCTATGGCTACACCTTC.

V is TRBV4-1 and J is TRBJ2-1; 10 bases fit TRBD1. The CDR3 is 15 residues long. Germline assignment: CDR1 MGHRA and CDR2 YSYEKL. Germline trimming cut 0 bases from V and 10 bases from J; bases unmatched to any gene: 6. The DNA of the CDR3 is TGCGCCAGCAGCCAAGAAGGGACAGGGGTTGGAGAGCAGTTCTTC. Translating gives CASSQEGTGVGEQFF.